Listed here are 8 T cell receptor beta chains from one sample, sequenced in a study of patients and donors after allogeneic stem cell transplantation. Using its own MiXCR run on the RT-PCR reads, TCRdb lists one record per CDR3 protein. Counted here are hundreds of thousands of distinct CDR3 sequences, 16% occurring once; the ten biggest clones make up 7.2%. Sequenced: blood, either unsorted or a sorted T cell fraction (not recorded which). The origin of the receptors is a human donor who was either an allogeneic HSCT recipient or a stem cell or donor lymphocyte infusion donor (not recorded which). It is not recorded whose cells these are; they may come from a transplant donor.

The chain is built from TRBV10-3 and TRBJ2-7, with a possible D match to TRBD1 (8 bases). Trimming removed 4 bases at V and 3 bases at J, with 19 bases between. CDR3 length equals 16 residues. The germline V gene encodes CDR1 ENHRY and CDR2 SYGVKD. This CDR3 is CAISGGGTGQLYEQYF. The CDR3 nucleotides read TGTGCCATCAGTGGGGGGGGGACAGGCCAACTCTACGAGCAGTACTTC.

This clonotype was seen many times. The rearrangement uses TRBV12-3 or TRBV12-4 and TRBJ1-5; 7 bases are a match to TRBD1. The CDR3 extends over 16 amino acids. V lost 6 bases and J lost 6; bases outside the gene matches: 14. CDR3 region: CASSRVGGGQSQPQHF. In nucleotides, the CDR3 is TGTGCCAGCAGCAGGGTAGGGGGGGGACAGAGTCAGCCCCAGCATTTT.

This clonotype was observed a few times. This chain uses TRBV20-1 with TRBJ2-1; D call uncertain. Germline V gives CDR1 DFQATT, CDR2 SNEGSKA (reference sequence). The V end was cut by 8 bases, the J end by 6 bases, with 8 bases between. The CDR3 totals 10 residues. As DNA, the CDR3 is TGCAGTTTATCCGGCAATGAGCAGTTCTTC. This translates into CSLSGNEQFF.

This clonotype was detected many times. The genes are TRBV6-1 and TRBJ2-1; 10 bases fit TRBD2. The germline V gene has CDR1 MNHNS and CDR2 SASEGT. Germline trimming cut 6 bases from V and 6 bases from J; bases unmatched to any gene: 5. This CDR3 is built from 14 residues. CDR3 protein: CASSTSGNGNEQFF. DNA for the CDR3: TGTGCCAGCAGCACTAGCGGGAACGGCAATGAGCAGTTCTTC.

The chain employs TRBV4-1 and TRBJ2-4, with D possibly TRBD1 on 6 matching bases. The CDR3 runs to 17 residues. The V gene's germline CDR1 is MGHRA and CDR2 YSYEKL. Trimming removed 2 bases at V and 0 bases at J, with 14 bases between. CDR3 nucleotides: TGCGCCAGCAGCCAAATACGTTGGGACATAGCCAAAAACATTCAGTACTTC. Translating it yields CASSQIRWDIAKNIQYF.

The chain combines TRBV2 with TRBJ1-1; D is possibly TRBD1 (5 bases). This CDR3 is built from 14 residues. V lost 8 bases and J lost 2, with 15 bases in between. Germline V gene lookup returns CDR1 SNHLY and CDR2 FYNNEI. The CDR3 spells CASEKKGINTEAFF. In DNA, the CDR3 is TGTGCCAGCGAGAAAAAGGGGATAAACACTGAAGCTTTCTTT.

This clonotype has just a few counts. The chain joins TRBV14 to TRBJ2-2, with 9 bases lining up with TRBD1. The CDR3 runs to 14 residues. Germline lookup yields CDR1 SGHDN and CDR2 FVKESK. V lost 4 bases to trimming and J lost 7 bases; unmatched junction nucleotides: 4. The CDR3 spells CASSLDRGGGELFF. Written as DNA, the CDR3 is TGTGCCAGCAGCCTGGACAGGGGCGGCGGGGAGCTGTTTTTT.

The chain has TRBV3-1 and TRBJ1-4; 8 bases line up with TRBD1. The CDR3 sequence is 13 residues long. V dropped 4 bases and J dropped 10; count of bases not matched to a gene: 5. In germline, CDR1 is LGHDT, CDR2 YNNKEL (reference sequence). The CDR3 region is CASSPGQGRKLFF. CDR3 sequence (DNA): TGTGCCAGCAGCCCCGGACAGGGTCGAAAACTGTTTTTT.